Below are 22 T cell receptor beta chains sequenced from a single sample in a study of type 1 regulatory T cells. TCRdb fed the reads into MiXCR, producing one record per CDR3 protein. Of 80,000 to 100,000 distinct CDR3 sequences in the sample, around 30% were seen once. The sequenced material came from CD4+ T cells, either the whole sample or a sorted fraction (not recorded which). All receptors derive from a human donor in good health.

Here the CDR3 reads CASSLEGQVQETQYF. The CDR3, as DNA: TGCGCCAGCAGCTTGGAGGGACAGGTCCAAGAGACCCAGTACTTC. The rearrangement links TRBV5-1 to TRBJ2-5, with 8 bases that match TRBD1. This CDR3 spans 15 amino acids. The V gene's germline CDR1 is SGHRS and CDR2 YFSETQ. The V segment lost 0 bases and the J segment 1 base; nucleotides outside the gene matches: 2. The full variable domain, in which reference TRBV5-1 and TRBJ2-5 provide the parts outside the CDR3, is KAGVTQTPRYLIKTRGQQVTLSCSPISGHRSVSWYQQTPGQGLQFLFEYFSETQRNKGNFPGRFSGRQFSNSRSEMNVSTLELGDSALYLCASSLEGQVQETQYFGPGTRLLVL.

This clonotype has just a few counts. V and J are TRBV12-3 or TRBV12-4 and TRBJ2-7; D could derive from TRBD1 or TRBD2 (5 bases each). CDR3 length equals 14 residues. With 4 bases removed from V and 0 bases from J, the gap between germline ends came to 10 bases. The CDR3 sequence is CASSWGIASYEQYF. DNA of the CDR3: TGTGCCAGCAGTTGGGGGATAGCCTCCTACGAGCAGTACTTC.

There are many counts of this clonotype. The chain carries TRBV29-1 and TRBJ2-4; a weak D match, TRBD1 (6 bases). CDR1 is SQVTM and CDR2 is ANQGSEA in the germline V gene. The CDR3 is 16 amino acids. Trimming removed 4 bases at V and 0 bases at J, with 16 bases between. The CDR3 loop reads CSVGQDDVLAKNIQYF. In DNA, the CDR3 is TGCAGCGTTGGACAGGACGATGTCCTAGCCAAAAACATTCAGTACTTC.

A few counts support this clonotype. CDR3 in DNA: TGTGCCAGCAGTACCACAGGGAACTATGGCTACACCTTC. It yields the protein CASSTTGNYGYTF. V is TRBV5-5 and J is TRBJ1-2; the D gene is possibly TRBD1 (6 bases). Germline CDR1 is SGHKS and CDR2 is YYEKEE (reference sequence). This CDR3 is built from 13 residues. Trimming pared 5 bases from V and 2 bases from J, leaving 10 bases between.

The chain uses TRBV19 and TRBJ2-2; the D gene is possibly TRBD2 (6 bases). CDR1 LNHDA and CDR2 SQIVND come from the germline V gene (reference sequence). CDR3 length: 17 amino acids. V lost 7 bases, J lost 8 bases, and 26 bases lay in between. Here the CDR3 DNA reads TGTGCCAGTAATGGGCAGGGAGGTTGGAGGCACCGTGGGGAGCTGTTTTTT. Protein: CASNGQGGWRHRGELFF. The variable domain in full, completed from reference TRBV19 and TRBJ2-2, reads DGGITQSPKYLFRKEGQNVTLSCEQNLNHDAMYWYRQDPGQGLRLIYYSQIVNDFQKGDIAEGYSVSREKKESFPLTVTSAQKNPTAFYLCASNGQGGWRHRGELFFGEGSRLTVL.

Only a few counts were recorded for this clonotype. V usage is TRBV30 and J usage is TRBJ2-3; no definite D call. V lost 7 bases to trimming and J lost 0 bases, with 11 bases between them. The CDR3 has 13 amino acids. The germline gives CDR1 GTSNPN, CDR2 SVGIG (reference sequence). The CDR3, as DNA: TGTGCCTTGACCAGCTCTAGCACAGATACGCAGTATTTT. Protein product: CALTSSSTDTQYF.

The genes are TRBV20-1 and TRBJ2-2; D is unresolved. V lost 3 bases and J 6 bases, leaving 14 bases between the germline ends. The CDR3 loop spans 14 amino acids. Germline CDR1 DFQATT, CDR2 SNEGSKA (reference sequence). CDR3 amino acids: CSASQTQRSGELFF. CDR3 in DNA: TGCAGTGCTAGCCAGACCCAAAGGTCCGGGGAGCTGTTTTTT.

The V call is TRBV19, the J call TRBJ2-7, with a possible D match to TRBD2 (5 bases). Trimming pared 7 bases from V and 0 bases from J, leaving 16 bases between. Germline V gene sequence: CDR1 LNHDA, CDR2 SQIVND (reference sequence). CDR3 length equals 15 residues. CDR3 sequence (DNA): TGTGCCAGTAAAGCGGTGGCGTGGGACTCCTACGAGCAGTACTTC. This encodes CASKAVAWDSYEQYF.

The CDR3: CSAKRGGTDYGYTF. CDR3 sequence (DNA): TGCAGTGCTAAGAGGGGGGGGACGGACTATGGCTACACCTTC. The rearrangement joins TRBV20-1 to TRBJ1-2; TRBD1 might be the D (6 bases). V was pared by 4 bases and J by 3 bases, with 15 bases between. Germline V gives CDR1 DFQATT, CDR2 SNEGSKA (reference sequence). The CDR3 extends over 14 amino acids.

The chain employs TRBV7-9 and TRBJ2-7; the D is unclear. Trimming removed 2 bases from V and 3 bases from J, with 8 bases in between. This CDR3 is built from 13 residues. Germline assignment: CDR1 SEHNR and CDR2 FQNEAQ (reference sequence). The CDR3 sequence: CASSLRDIYEQYF. The CDR3 nucleotides read TGTGCCAGCAGCTTAAGAGACATCTACGAGCAGTACTTC.

The chain joins TRBV4-1 to TRBJ2-1; TRBD1 agrees at 10 bases. Trimming took 2 bases from V and 12 from J; bases not matched to a gene: 13. The CDR3 spans 16 residues. The germline CDR1 and CDR2 sequences are MGHRA and YSYEKL. CDR3 region: CASSQLVTGGPIGQFF. CDR3 DNA sequence: TGCGCCAGCAGCCAATTGGTGACAGGGGGCCCCATTGGGCAGTTCTTC.

The table lists this clonotype with a count of one. The chain joins TRBV9 to TRBJ2-7; D is possibly TRBD2 (5 bases). The V gene's germline CDR1 is SGDLS and CDR2 YYNGEE. The V end lost 2 bases, the J end lost 5 bases, and 26 bases lay between the germline ends. CDR3 size: 18 residues. Here the CDR3 reads CASSVLPGPADVLNEQYF. The CDR3 DNA follows: TGTGCCAGCAGCGTCCTACCTGGCCCAGCGGACGTCCTGAACGAGCAGTACTTC.

The chain recombines TRBV2 with TRBJ2-5; perhaps D is TRBD1 or TRBD2 (5 bases each). Germline V CDR1 and CDR2: SNHLY, FYNNEI. There are 12 residues in the CDR3. Trimming removed 4 bases from V and 4 bases from J, with 7 bases in between. The CDR3 sequence: CASSAGAETQYF. CDR3 bases: TGTGCCAGCAGTGCCGGGGCAGAGACCCAGTACTTC.

This clonotype has only a few counts. The chain recombines TRBV4-1 with TRBJ2-2, with TRBD2 matching 7 bases. Germline CDR1 and CDR2: MGHRA and YSYEKL. CDR3 size: 17 residues. V was pared by 1 base and J by 6 bases, with 11 bases of the junction left unmatched. This CDR3 reads CASSQGRGRAQAGELFF. The CDR3 nucleotides read TGCGCCAGCAGCCAAGGGCGAGGGAGGGCCCAGGCCGGGGAGCTGTTTTTT.

J is TRBJ2-3 and V is TRBV12-3 or TRBV12-4, with a weak D call TRBD2 (6 bases). V was trimmed by 5 bases and J by 2 bases, leaving 8 bases between them. The CDR3 length is 13 residues. The CDR3 reads CASSRLDTDTQYF. The CDR3 region has the DNA TGTGCCAGCAGTCGACTAGACACAGATACGCAGTATTTT.

The rearrangement joins TRBV11-2 to TRBJ1-2, with D unclear. Germline-derived CDR1 and CDR2 are SGHAT and FQNNGV. This CDR3 is 13 amino acids long. Trimming took off 3 bases at V and 8 bases at J, with 13 bases between the two ends. In DNA form, the CDR3 reads TGTGCCAGCAGCTTTTCCGAGACCTCGGGCTACACCTTC. Protein product: CASSFSETSGYTF.

This clonotype came up once. It may be a read error: a sequence one base away is much more abundant. This rearrangement joins TRBV15 to TRBJ1-5; no clear D gene. Germline CDR1 reads LNHNV; CDR2 reads YYDKDF (reference sequence). V gave up 1 base and J gave up 4 bases, with 11 bases separating them. The CDR3 covers 15 residues. The CDR3 protein is CATSRGSADNQPQHF. The CDR3, as DNA: TGTGCCACCAGCAGAGGGTCGGCAGATAATCAGCCCCAGCATTTT.

This clonotype was counted only a few times. J is TRBJ2-7 and V is TRBV18; 12 bases fit TRBD2. Germline loops: CDR1 KGHSH, CDR2 LQKENI. Trimming removed 4 bases from V and 7 bases from J; junction bases left unmatched: 14. The CDR3 sequence is 17 residues long. CDR3: CASSLLRQGLAGWEQYF. Written as DNA, the CDR3 is TGTGCCAGCTCACTACTCAGGCAAGGACTAGCGGGATGGGAGCAGTACTTC.

This rearrangement joins TRBV7-9 to TRBJ1-5; 9 nucleotides line up with TRBD1. The ends lost 3 bases at V and 2 bases at J; junction bases unmatched: 8. The CDR3 consists of 17 residues. Looked up from germline, CDR1 is SEHNR and CDR2 is FQNEAQ (reference sequence). CDR3 sequence: CASSLGLRTGGNQPQHF. The CDR3 DNA reads as TGTGCCAGCAGCTTGGGTCTCCGGACAGGGGGCAATCAGCCCCAGCATTTT.

This clonotype appeared a few times. The chain recombines TRBV7-2 with TRBJ2-1; 7 bases agree with TRBD2. The germline CDR1 and CDR2 sequences are SGHTA and FQGNSA. This CDR3 is built from 16 residues. The V and J ends lost 5 bases and 3 bases, in that order; junction bases with no gene match: 10. CDR3: CASSTTSGGLYNEQFF. CDR3 in DNA: TGTGCCAGCAGCACCACTTCGGGAGGACTCTACAATGAGCAGTTCTTC. The variable domain in full, with the rest retrieved from reference TRBV7-2 and TRBJ2-1, is GAGVSQSPSNKVTEKGKDVELRCDPISGHTALYWYRQSLGQGLEFLIYFQGNSAPDKSGLPSDRFSAERTGGSVSTLTIQRTQQEDSAVYLCASSTTSGGLYNEQFFGPGTRLTVL.

In this sample, this clonotype turned up many times. V and J are TRBV30 and TRBJ2-2; 7 bases are a match to TRBD1. The ends lost 0 bases at V and 4 bases at J; junction bases unmatched: 5. This CDR3 contains 15 residues. The germline V gene encodes CDR1 GTSNPN and CDR2 SVGIG (reference sequence). CDR3 sequence reads: CAWSVGGRGTGELFF. The CDR3 DNA follows: TGTGCCTGGAGTGTAGGGGGCAGGGGCACCGGGGAGCTGTTTTTT.

V is TRBV20-1 and J is TRBJ2-5, with 10 bases identical to TRBD2. Per germline, CDR1 DFQATT and CDR2 SNEGSKA (reference sequence). The CDR3 has 16 amino acids. V lost 0 bases and J lost 3; bases outside the gene matches: 7. The CDR3 nucleotides read TGCAGTGCTAGAGATAGGGCTAGCGGGAGTAAAGAGACCCAGTACTTC. Translated, it gives CSARDRASGSKETQYF.